This T cell receptor (beta chain) was captured by sequencing in a study of cytomegalovirus exposure and HLA in healthy donors. Overall study context: Researchers found that about four fifths of just under 400 genotyped donors fell within the Caucasian-associated ancestry cluster. Notes on the study in general: Specificity for CMV antigens was confirmed in vitro for a few of the CMV-associated chains. Reports described diagnosis of cytomegalovirus status by the classifier as highly specific and sensitive.

PCR was performed using 60 Vbeta and 13 Jbeta primers. Clones were read by immunoSEQ multiplex PCR, and TCRdb kept only the in-frame ones, dropping some. The listing records over 80,000 clones. Remarks on this clone: The antigen is not known.

The germline V gene has CDR1 LNHDA and CDR2 SQIVND (reference sequence). This CDR3 comprises 15 residues. Between the trimmed V and J ends, which lost 5 bases and 6 bases, there was a span of 16 bases. This rearrangement joins TRBV19 to TRBJ2-2; D gene unclear. Sequencing was done on a sample of PBMCs. The clonotype originates from a girl between 10 and 17 years old in good health and CMV-seropositive. The DNA of the CDR3 is TGTGCCAGTAGTCCACATCCCCCGAGGTCCGGGGAGCTGTTTTTT. It is translated as CASSPHPPRSGELFF.